These 4 T cell receptor beta chains were sequenced from one sample in a study of PD-1 blockade in classical Hodgkin lymphoma. Brentuximab vedotin exposure varied, and every patient relapsed after autologous stem cell transplantation. The repertoire was sequenced with immunoSEQ multiplex PCR; TCRdb's copy has only in-frame clones and lacks some. The sample lists about 62,000 clones, about 87% occurring once. The sample here was peripheral blood mononuclear cells (PBMCs), taken at baseline. The origin of the receptors is a human donor with classical Hodgkin lymphoma.

The rearrangement uses TRBV4-3 and TRBJ1-5; 8 bases fit TRBD1. V gave up 4 bases and J gave up 7 bases; unmatched junction bases: 6. Germline CDR1 and CDR2: LGHNA and YSLEER. The CDR3 loop spans 14 amino acids. CDR3 nucleotides: TGCGCCAGCAGCCTTCGGACAGGGTGGCAGCCCCAGCATTTT. It is translated as CASSLRTGWQPQHF.

J is TRBJ2-3 and V is TRBV14; D not resolved. Germline V gene sequence: CDR1 SGHDN, CDR2 FVKESK. Trimming shortened V by 1 base and J by 7 bases, and 3 bases separated the two germline ends. The CDR3 has 11 amino acids. CDR3 nucleotide sequence: TGTGCCAGCAGCCAAGGAAATACGCAGTATTTT. This translates into CASSQGNTQYF.

The chain uses TRBV27 and TRBJ2-7; 7 bases align to TRBD1. CDR3 length equals 17 residues. The V gene end was trimmed by 3 bases and the J gene end by 3 bases; junction bases not matched to a gene: 14. Per the germline V gene, CDR1 is MNHEY and CDR2 is SMNVEV (reference sequence). The CDR3 here is CASSFQPPGQWGYEQYF. The CDR3 DNA is TGTGCCAGCAGTTTCCAACCTCCGGGACAGTGGGGCTACGAGCAGTACTTC.

The chain couples TRBV7-3 to TRBJ1-6; 7 bases align to TRBD1. The V gene end was trimmed by 4 bases and the J gene end by 7 bases; junction bases not matched to a gene: 1. This CDR3 has 13 amino acids. Germline CDR1 SGHTA, CDR2 FQGTGA. The CDR3 region is CASSSGGNSPLHF. The CDR3 nucleotides are TGTGCCAGCAGCTCAGGGGGGAATTCACCCCTCCACTTT.